These 12 T cell receptor beta chains were sequenced from one sample in a study of shared clonotypes between healthy human individuals. The data were produced by immunoSEQ multiplex PCR, yet TCRdb's version contains in-frame clones alone and is incomplete. The data hold around 600,000 clones, with about 95% observed a single time. Terminally differentiated effector memory CD45RA+ cells were left out of the naive CD8 fraction, which was CD45RO-negative and positively selected for CCR7. Sequenced material: naive CD8+ T cells sorted from blood. These receptors all come from a young woman in good health.

The chain employs TRBV27 and TRBJ2-7; 12 bases are a match to TRBD2. This CDR3 is built from 16 residues. The V segment lost 3 bases and the J segment 2 bases; nucleotides outside the gene matches: 5. The V gene's germline CDR1 is MNHEY and CDR2 SMNVEV (reference sequence). CDR3 sequence (DNA): TGTGCCAGCAGTTTCTCGACTAGCGGGAGAACCTACGAGCAGTACTTC. The encoded protein is CASSFSTSGRTYEQYF.

This clone came up once. This chain connects TRBV29-1 to TRBJ2-2; 7 bases are a match to TRBD1. CDR1 SQVTM and CDR2 ANQGSEA come from the germline V gene. The CDR3 is 17 amino acids. V shed 1 base, J shed 5 bases, and the junction held 13 bases outside the gene matches. The CDR3 loop reads CSVEVMVRDRVTGELFF. In nucleotides, the CDR3 is TGCAGCGTTGAAGTAATGGTCCGAGACAGGGTTACCGGGGAGCTGTTTTTT.

This clone was counted once. The chain recombines TRBV19 with TRBJ2-1, with D possibly TRBD1 on 7 matching bases. The V gene lost 4 bases and the J gene lost 6 bases, with 13 bases spanning the gap. The CDR3 is 14 amino acids. Germline CDR1 reads LNHDA; CDR2 reads SQIVND (reference sequence). CDR3 in amino acids: CASSTGGPINEQFF. Written as DNA, the CDR3 is TGTGCCAGTAGTACAGGGGGGCCGATCAATGAGCAGTTCTTC. Combining the CDR3 with reference TRBV19 and TRBJ2-1 gives the whole variable domain DGGITQSPKYLFRKEGQNVTLSCEQNLNHDAMYWYRQDPGQGLRLIYYSQIVNDFQKGDIAEGYSVSREKKESFPLTVTSAQKNPTAFYLCASSTGGPINEQFFGPGTRLTVL.

V is TRBV21-1 and J is TRBJ2-1; the listed D gene, TRBD2, was not tested against the DNA. TRBV21-1 is assigned pseudogene status. CDR3 length: 16 amino acids. The CDR3 region has the DNA TGTGCCAGCAGCAAAGAGGGGCGGGAGCTCTACAATGAGCAGTTCTTC. Its translation is CASSKEGRELYNEQFF.

On this clone: Other DNA sequences from this sample encode an identical CDR3 as well. The gene calls are TRBV27 and TRBJ2-6, with D unresolved. CDR3 size: 14 residues. Germline CDR1 reads MNHEY; CDR2 reads SMNVEV (reference sequence). Trimming took off 4 bases at V and 0 bases at J, with 4 bases between the two ends. The DNA for the CDR3 is TGTGCCAGCAGTTCCAGCTCTGGGGCCAACGTCCTGACTTTC. Translation gives CASSSSSGANVLTF.

The genes are TRBV7-2 and TRBJ1-5; D is unclear. Germline CDR1 and CDR2: SGHTA and FQGNSA. With 0 bases removed from V and 0 bases from J, the gap between germline ends came to 6 bases. This CDR3 is 15 amino acids long. The CDR3 DNA sequence: TGTGCCAGCAGCTTAGCCACGGATAGCAATCAGCCCCAGCATTTT. Its translation is CASSLATDSNQPQHF.

This clone was counted a few times. The rearrangement joins TRBV2 to TRBJ2-7; D is perhaps TRBD2 (6 bases). The CDR3 sequence is 13 residues long. Trimming shortened V by 3 bases and J by 3 bases, and 9 bases separated the two germline ends. Looked up from germline, CDR1 is SNHLY and CDR2 is FYNNEI. The CDR3 is CASSDTTSYEQYF. CDR3 bases: TGTGCCAGCAGTGACACGACTAGCTACGAGCAGTACTTC.

The chain recombines TRBV11-1 with TRBJ1-1, with a tentative D call TRBD1 (5 bases). This CDR3 comprises 13 residues. With 1 base removed from V and 10 bases from J, the gap between germline ends came to 13 bases. In germline, CDR1 is SGHAT, CDR2 FQDESV (reference sequence). CDR3 residues: CASSLVFGDGAFF. Written as DNA, the CDR3 is TGTGCCAGCAGCTTAGTATTCGGGGACGGAGCTTTCTTT. The full variable domain, its missing parts supplied by reference TRBV11-1 and TRBJ1-1, is EAEVAQSPRYKITEKSQAVAFWCDPISGHATLYWYRQILGQGPELLVQFQDESVVDDSQLPKDRFSAERLKGVDSTLKIQPAELGDSAMYLCASSLVFGDGAFFGQGTRLTVV.

This chain connects TRBV19 to TRBJ2-1; 12 positions agree with TRBD2. The CDR3 extends over 17 amino acids. Germline assignment: CDR1 LNHDA and CDR2 SQIVND (reference sequence). V gave up 5 bases and J gave up 3 bases; unmatched junction bases: 8. CDR3 residues: CASSVIPGLAGYNEQFF. CDR3 nucleotides: TGTGCCAGTAGTGTCATCCCGGGACTAGCGGGCTACAATGAGCAGTTCTTC.

Details on this clone: The sample carries other DNA sequences with the same CDR3. This chain connects TRBV19 to TRBJ2-1; 7 nucleotides match TRBD2. CDR3 length: 14 amino acids. CDR1 is LNHDA and CDR2 is SQIVND in the germline V gene (reference sequence). V was pared by 6 bases and J by 4 bases, with 6 bases of the junction left unmatched. The CDR3 here is CASRGLADYNEQFF. The CDR3 coding sequence is TGTGCCAGTAGGGGGCTAGCGGATTACAATGAGCAGTTCTTC.

The chain joins TRBV29-1 to TRBJ2-5; 7 bases line up with TRBD2. CDR1 and CDR2 from the germline V gene are SQVTM and ANQGSEA. Unmatched junction bases numbered 4, after V lost 4 bases and J lost 2 bases. The CDR3 extends over 13 amino acids. CDR3: CSVAGGGQETQYF. The CDR3 DNA follows: TGCAGCGTTGCGGGAGGAGGACAAGAGACCCAGTACTTC.

This chain joins TRBV13 and TRBJ2-5; TRBD1 is a possible D gene (6 bases). The J call is doubtful: the DNA matches TRBJ2-7 better. Germline V gene lookup returns CDR1 PRHDT and CDR2 FYEKMQ (reference sequence). There are 13 residues in the CDR3. CDR3 DNA: TGTGCCAGCAGCTTTGACAGGTCCCACGAGCAGTACTTC. Translated, it gives CASSFDRSHEQYF.